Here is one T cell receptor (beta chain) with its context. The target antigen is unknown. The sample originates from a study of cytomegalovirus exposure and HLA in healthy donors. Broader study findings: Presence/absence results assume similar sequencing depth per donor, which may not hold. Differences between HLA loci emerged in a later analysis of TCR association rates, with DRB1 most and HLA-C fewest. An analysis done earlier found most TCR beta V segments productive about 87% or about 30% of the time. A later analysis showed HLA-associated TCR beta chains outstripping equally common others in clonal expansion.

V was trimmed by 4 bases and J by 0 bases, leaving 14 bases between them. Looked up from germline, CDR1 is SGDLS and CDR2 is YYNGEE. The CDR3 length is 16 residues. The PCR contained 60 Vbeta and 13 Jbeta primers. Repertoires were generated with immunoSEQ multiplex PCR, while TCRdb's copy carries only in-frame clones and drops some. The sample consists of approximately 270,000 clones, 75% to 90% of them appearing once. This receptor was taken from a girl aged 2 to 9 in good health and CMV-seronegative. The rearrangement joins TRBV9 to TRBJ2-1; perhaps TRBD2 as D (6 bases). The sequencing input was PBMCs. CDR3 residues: CASSQRDSPSYNEQFF. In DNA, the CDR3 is TGTGCCAGCAGCCAACGGGACTCGCCCTCCTACAATGAGCAGTTCTTC.